This TCR beta chain was profiled in a study of cytomegalovirus exposure and HLA in healthy donors. Study results and caveats: What was likely a sequencing artifact was a cluster of highly shared sequence variants. Serostatus for CMV was the only available immune exposure information. A missense variant in DCLRE1C was later tied to TCR beta V- and J-gene trimming.

Germline V gene data show CDR1 as SGHTA and CDR2 as FQGNSA. This CDR3 is 14 amino acids long. Trimming shortened V by 3 bases and J by 1 base, and 6 bases separated the two germline ends. Amplification used 60 Vbeta primers and 13 Jbeta primers. In the source study's methods: In a later analysis, roughly 11 million of 65 million to 80 million unique beta chains occurred in at least two donors. Clones were sequenced by immunoSEQ multiplex PCR, and TCRdb holds only the in-frame ones, with some missing. The V and J calls and the clone size are those of that table, but D and trimming were determined from the DNA. The repertoire holds 150,000 to 200,000 clones, over 70% seen once, with 3% to 3.5% in the top ten. Regarding this clone: Antigen unknown. This CDR3 is also generated by other DNA sequences in the sample.

V and J are TRBV7-2 and TRBJ2-2; D call uncertain. The TCR was taken from a female donor in good health and CMV-seronegative. The sequencing input was PBMCs. CDR3 nucleotide sequence: TGTGCCAGCAGCTTGGCAGTGAACACCGGGGAGCTGTTTTTT. It is translated as CASSLAVNTGELFF.